The rows below give T cell receptor beta chains drawn from one sample of a study of human T cells and chemical hapten exposure. TCRdb called the RACE reads again in MiXCR, with one record for every CDR3 protein. The sample carries roughly 50,000 distinct CDR3 sequences, 9.5% to 12% recorded once. Sequencing used whole blood, obtained in connection with sensitization to the hapten diphenylcyclopropenone (DPC). Source of these receptors: a woman aged 40 to 50 with alopecia areata. Some clones in this sample may be carry-over from other donors' samples. The CDR3 runs from the conserved cysteine through the conserved F or W.

CDR3 protein: CASRRETQYF
V gene: TRBV21-1
J gene: TRBJ2-5

CDR3 protein: CASSIRPHSYEQYF
V gene: TRBV19
J gene: TRBJ2-7

CDR3 protein: CAISELAGETDTQYF
V gene: TRBV10-3
J gene: TRBJ2-3

CDR3 protein: CAISEGQISNQPQHF
V gene: TRBV10-3
J gene: TRBJ1-5

CDR3 protein: CASSPGHSSLSSYEQYF
V gene: TRBV11-2
J gene: TRBJ2-7

CDR3 protein: CASSQGGPQHF
V gene: TRBV3-1
J gene: TRBJ1-5

CDR3 protein: CASREVADTQYF
V gene: TRBV12-3/TRBV12-4
J gene: TRBJ2-3

CDR3 protein: CASSASGSSYNEQFF
V gene: TRBV9
J gene: TRBJ2-1

CDR3 protein: CASMGDRSYEQYF
V gene: TRBV2
J gene: TRBJ2-7

CDR3 protein: CASSPSTTYEQYF
V gene: TRBV9
J gene: TRBJ2-7

CDR3 protein: CASRSSGGSYNEQFF
V gene: TRBV6-4
J gene: TRBJ2-1

CDR3 protein: CSAWTGPTEAFF
V gene: TRBV20-1
J gene: TRBJ1-1

CDR3 protein: CASSYTGTGAYEQYF
V gene: TRBV6-5
J gene: TRBJ2-7

CDR3 protein: CASSRSGQAEAFF
V gene: TRBV7-9
J gene: TRBJ1-1

CDR3 protein: CASAKGVEKLFF
V gene: TRBV12-3/TRBV12-4
J gene: TRBJ1-4

CDR3 protein: CAVRGYQETQYF
V gene: TRBV6-2/TRBV6-3
J gene: TRBJ2-5

CDR3 protein: CASSSRTATATNEKLFF
V gene: TRBV7-9
J gene: TRBJ1-4

CDR3 protein: CASGENSYEQYF
V gene: TRBV30
J gene: TRBJ2-7

CDR3 protein: CASSSTGGDQPQHF
V gene: TRBV5-1
J gene: TRBJ1-5

CDR3 protein: CATGREGQETQYF
V gene: TRBV24-1
J gene: TRBJ2-5

CDR3 protein: CASKPLGQGGMNYGYTF
V gene: TRBV28
J gene: TRBJ1-2

CDR3 protein: CASSTDMTLGNTIYF
V gene: TRBV5-1
J gene: TRBJ1-3

CDR3 protein: CASSLGGAAYEQYF
V gene: TRBV28
J gene: TRBJ2-7

CDR3 protein: CSAPTSGGETQYF
V gene: TRBV20-1
J gene: TRBJ2-5

CDR3 protein: CASSLKSGGTYNEQFF
V gene: TRBV11-1
J gene: TRBJ2-1

CDR3 protein: CATQQLGDSSRDCRF
V gene: TRBV28
J gene: TRBJ2-7

CDR3 protein: CASSHLADSYNEQFF
V gene: TRBV7-6
J gene: TRBJ2-1

CDR3 protein: CASRGGRNQPQHF
V gene: TRBV6-2/TRBV6-3
J gene: TRBJ1-5

CDR3 protein: CASSPSVGLTRTGELFF
V gene: TRBV10-1
J gene: TRBJ2-2

CDR3 protein: CASSPTTGLGNQPQHF
V gene: TRBV28
J gene: TRBJ1-5

CDR3 protein: CASSHPFLSGELFF
V gene: TRBV3-1
J gene: TRBJ2-2

CDR3 protein: CSATPREGDSNQPQHF
V gene: TRBV20-1
J gene: TRBJ1-5

CDR3 protein: CASSPGRYEQYF
V gene: TRBV28
J gene: TRBJ2-7

CDR3 protein: CASSEGTSHYNEQFF
V gene: TRBV2
J gene: TRBJ2-1

CDR3 protein: CASSPEQNYGYTF
V gene: TRBV18
J gene: TRBJ1-2

CDR3 protein: CASSYSHPGSSNTGELFF
V gene: TRBV6-5
J gene: TRBJ2-2

CDR3 protein: CSPEGGSGNTIYF
V gene: TRBV29-1
J gene: TRBJ1-3

CDR3 protein: CASSLRQGPYNEQFF
V gene: TRBV12-3/TRBV12-4
J gene: TRBJ2-1

CDR3 protein: CASSLGGLVQETQYF
V gene: TRBV7-3
J gene: TRBJ2-5

CDR3 protein: CTSMWGSGANVLTF
V gene: TRBV6-2/TRBV6-3
J gene: TRBJ2-6

CDR3 protein: CASSYQGAGTNEKLFF
V gene: TRBV2
J gene: TRBJ1-4

CDR3 protein: CAWSLGGSSSYNSPLHF
V gene: TRBV30
J gene: TRBJ1-6

CDR3 protein: CASSESGGITYEQYF
V gene: TRBV25-1
J gene: TRBJ2-7

CDR3 protein: CASSTLAGETQYF
V gene: TRBV12-3/TRBV12-4
J gene: TRBJ2-5

CDR3 protein: CASSSGAVDTDTQYF
V gene: TRBV7-2
J gene: TRBJ2-3

CDR3 protein: CASSPGSGRPGNEQFF
V gene: TRBV18
J gene: TRBJ2-1

CDR3 protein: CASSSKGLSATDTQYF
V gene: TRBV11-2
J gene: TRBJ2-3

CDR3 protein: CASSLGAPIGELFF
V gene: TRBV7-8
J gene: TRBJ2-2